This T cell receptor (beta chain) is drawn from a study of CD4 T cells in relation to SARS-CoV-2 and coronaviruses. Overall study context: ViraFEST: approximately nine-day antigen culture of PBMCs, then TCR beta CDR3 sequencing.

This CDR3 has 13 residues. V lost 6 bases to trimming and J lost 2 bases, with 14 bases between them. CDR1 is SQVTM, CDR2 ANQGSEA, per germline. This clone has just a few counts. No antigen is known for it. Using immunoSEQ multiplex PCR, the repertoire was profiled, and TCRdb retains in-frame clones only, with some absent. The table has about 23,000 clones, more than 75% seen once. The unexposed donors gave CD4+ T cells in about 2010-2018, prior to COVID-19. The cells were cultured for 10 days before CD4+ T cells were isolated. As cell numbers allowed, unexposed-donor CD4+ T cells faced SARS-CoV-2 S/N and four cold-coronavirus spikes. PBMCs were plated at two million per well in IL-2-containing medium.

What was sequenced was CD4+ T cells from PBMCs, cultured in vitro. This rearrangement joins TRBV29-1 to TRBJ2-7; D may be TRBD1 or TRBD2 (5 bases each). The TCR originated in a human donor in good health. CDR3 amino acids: CSVGDESPYEQYF. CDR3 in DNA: TGCAGCGTGGGGGATGAATCCCCCTACGAGCAGTACTTC.